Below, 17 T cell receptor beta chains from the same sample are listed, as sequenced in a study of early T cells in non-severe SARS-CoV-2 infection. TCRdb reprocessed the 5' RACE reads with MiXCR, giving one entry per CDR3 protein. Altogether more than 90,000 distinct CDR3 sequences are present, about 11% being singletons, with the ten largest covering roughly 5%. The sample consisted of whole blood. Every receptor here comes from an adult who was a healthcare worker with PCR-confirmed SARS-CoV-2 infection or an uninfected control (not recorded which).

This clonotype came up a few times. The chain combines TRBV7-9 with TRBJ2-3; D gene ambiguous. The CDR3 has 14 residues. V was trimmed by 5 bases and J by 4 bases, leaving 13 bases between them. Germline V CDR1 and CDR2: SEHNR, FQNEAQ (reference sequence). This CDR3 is CASSPAVLADTQYF. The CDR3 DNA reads TGTGCCAGCAGCCCTGCGGTGTTAGCAGATACGCAGTATTTT.

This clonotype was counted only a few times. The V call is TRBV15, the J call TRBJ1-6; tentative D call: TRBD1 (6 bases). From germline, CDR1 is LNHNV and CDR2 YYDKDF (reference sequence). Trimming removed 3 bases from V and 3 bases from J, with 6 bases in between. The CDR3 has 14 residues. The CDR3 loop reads CATSRDSYNSPLHF. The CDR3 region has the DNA TGTGCCACCAGCAGGGACAGCTATAATTCACCCCTCCACTTT.

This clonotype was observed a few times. CDR3 residues: CASSLDNSLATNEKLFF. The CDR3, as DNA: TGCGCCAGCAGCTTGGACAATAGCTTAGCAACTAATGAAAAACTGTTTTTT. The V gene is TRBV5-1, the J gene TRBJ1-4; D remains ambiguous. Trimming removed 0 bases at V and 0 bases at J, with 12 bases between. The CDR3 covers 17 residues. Germline V gene data show CDR1 as SGHRS and CDR2 as YFSETQ.

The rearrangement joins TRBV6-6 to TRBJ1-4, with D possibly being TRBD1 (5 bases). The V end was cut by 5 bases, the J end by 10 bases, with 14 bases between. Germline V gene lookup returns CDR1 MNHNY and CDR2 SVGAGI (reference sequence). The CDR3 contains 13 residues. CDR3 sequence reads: CASSLGVWGKLFF. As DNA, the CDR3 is TGTGCCAGCAGTCTAGGGGTGTGGGGAAAACTGTTTTTT.

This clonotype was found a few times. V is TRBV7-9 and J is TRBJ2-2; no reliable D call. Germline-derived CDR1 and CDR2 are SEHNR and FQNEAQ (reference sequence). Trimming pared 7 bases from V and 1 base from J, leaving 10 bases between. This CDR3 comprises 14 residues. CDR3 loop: CASMTRWNTGELFF. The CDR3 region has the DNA TGTGCCAGCATGACCCGATGGAACACCGGGGAGCTGTTTTTT.

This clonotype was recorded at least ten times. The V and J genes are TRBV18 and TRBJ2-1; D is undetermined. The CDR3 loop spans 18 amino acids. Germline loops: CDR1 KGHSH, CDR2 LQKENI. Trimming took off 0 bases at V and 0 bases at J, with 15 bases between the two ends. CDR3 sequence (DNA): TGTGCCAGCTCACCACCCATGGTAGAATCGAGCTCCTACAATGAGCAGTTCTTC. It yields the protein CASSPPMVESSSYNEQFF.

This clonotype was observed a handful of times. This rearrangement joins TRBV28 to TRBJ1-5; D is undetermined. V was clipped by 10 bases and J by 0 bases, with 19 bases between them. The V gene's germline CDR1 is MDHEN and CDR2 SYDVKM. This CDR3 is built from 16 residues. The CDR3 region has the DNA TGTGCCACCCGATCAGCGGACGGTTATAGCAATCAGCCCCAGCATTTT. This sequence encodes CATRSADGYSNQPQHF.

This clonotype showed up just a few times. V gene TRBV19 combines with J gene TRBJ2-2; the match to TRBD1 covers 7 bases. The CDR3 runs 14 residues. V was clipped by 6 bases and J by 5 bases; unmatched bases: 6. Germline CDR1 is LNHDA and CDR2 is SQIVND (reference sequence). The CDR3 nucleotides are TGTGCCAGTAGCAACGAGGGACAGACCGGGGAGCTGTTTTTT. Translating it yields CASSNEGQTGELFF. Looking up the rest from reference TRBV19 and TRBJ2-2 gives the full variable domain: DGGITQSPKYLFRKEGQNVTLSCEQNLNHDAMYWYRQDPGQGLRLIYYSQIVNDFQKGDIAEGYSVSREKKESFPLTVTSAQKNPTAFYLCASSNEGQTGELFFGEGSRLTVL.

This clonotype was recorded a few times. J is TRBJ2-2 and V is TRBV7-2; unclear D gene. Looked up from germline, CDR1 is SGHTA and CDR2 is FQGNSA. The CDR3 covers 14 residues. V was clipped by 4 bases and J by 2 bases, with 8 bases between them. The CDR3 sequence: CASSSIVNTGELFF. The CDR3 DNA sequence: TGTGCCAGCAGCTCGATCGTTAACACCGGGGAGCTGTTTTTT.

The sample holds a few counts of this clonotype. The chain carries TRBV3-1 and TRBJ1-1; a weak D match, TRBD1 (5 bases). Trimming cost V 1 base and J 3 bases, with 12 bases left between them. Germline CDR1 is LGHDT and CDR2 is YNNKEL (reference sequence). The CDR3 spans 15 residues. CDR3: CASSQGPGSYTEAFF. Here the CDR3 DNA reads TGTGCCAGCAGCCAAGGTCCAGGGAGTTACACTGAAGCTTTCTTT.

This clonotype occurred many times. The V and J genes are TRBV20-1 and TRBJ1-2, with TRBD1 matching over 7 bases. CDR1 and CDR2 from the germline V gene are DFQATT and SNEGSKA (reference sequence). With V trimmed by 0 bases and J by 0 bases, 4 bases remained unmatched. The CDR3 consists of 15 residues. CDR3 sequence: CSARDDTGANYGYTF. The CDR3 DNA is TGCAGTGCTAGAGATGACACAGGGGCTAACTATGGCTACACCTTC.

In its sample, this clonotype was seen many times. The CDR3 bases are TGTGCCAGCAGTTTTGGGAGCTATAATTCACCCCTCCACTTT. Its protein product is CASSFGSYNSPLHF. V is TRBV12-3 or TRBV12-4 and J is TRBJ1-6; D ambiguous. The germline V and J ends were trimmed by 3 bases and 3 bases, with 6 bases remaining between them. The CDR3 is 14 residues long.

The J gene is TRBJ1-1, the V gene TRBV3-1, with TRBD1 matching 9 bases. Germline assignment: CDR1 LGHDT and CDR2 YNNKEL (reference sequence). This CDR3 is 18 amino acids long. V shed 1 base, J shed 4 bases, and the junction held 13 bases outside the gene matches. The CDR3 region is CASSQVSIPGQGSTEAFF. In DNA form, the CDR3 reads TGTGCCAGCAGCCAAGTCTCGATACCGGGACAGGGTTCCACTGAAGCTTTCTTT.

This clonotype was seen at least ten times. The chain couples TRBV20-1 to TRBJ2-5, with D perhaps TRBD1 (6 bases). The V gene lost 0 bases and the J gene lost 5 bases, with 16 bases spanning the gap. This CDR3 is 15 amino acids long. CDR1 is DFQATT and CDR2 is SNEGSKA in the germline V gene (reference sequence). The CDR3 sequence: CSARDLYRAVETQYF. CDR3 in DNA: TGCAGTGCTAGAGATCTTTACAGGGCCGTTGAGACCCAGTACTTC.

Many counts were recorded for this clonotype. In DNA, the CDR3 is TGTGCCAGCAGCTTAGCGGAGTCGGGAGCTTTCTTT. Protein sequence: CASSLAESGAFF. This chain connects TRBV13 to TRBJ1-1; D remains ambiguous. Germline CDR1 is PRHDT and CDR2 is FYEKMQ (reference sequence). V gave up 1 base and J gave up 10 bases, with 10 bases separating them. The CDR3 sequence is 12 residues long. The full variable domain, its missing parts supplied by reference TRBV13 and TRBJ1-1, is AAGVIQSPRHLIKEKRETATLKCYPIPRHDTVYWYQQGPGQDPQFLISFYEKMQSDKGSIPDRFSAQQFSDYHSELNMSSLELGDSALYFCASSLAESGAFFGQGTRLTVV.

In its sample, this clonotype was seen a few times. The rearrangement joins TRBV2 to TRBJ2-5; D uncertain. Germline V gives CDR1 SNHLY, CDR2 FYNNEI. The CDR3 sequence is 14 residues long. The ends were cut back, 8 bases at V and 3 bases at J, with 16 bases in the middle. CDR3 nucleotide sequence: TGTGCCAGCCTCCGAAGGCCATATGAAGAGACCCAGTACTTC. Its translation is CASLRRPYEETQYF.

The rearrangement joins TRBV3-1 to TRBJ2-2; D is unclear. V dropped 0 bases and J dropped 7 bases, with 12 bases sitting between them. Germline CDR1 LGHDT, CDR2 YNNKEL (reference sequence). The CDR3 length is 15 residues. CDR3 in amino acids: CASSQERLLVGELFF. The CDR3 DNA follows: TGTGCCAGCAGCCAAGAAAGGCTACTCGTCGGGGAGCTGTTTTTT.